Following are 18 T cell receptor beta chains from one sample sequenced in a study of beta chain features in type 1 diabetes. Study results and limitations: Significant though moderate, a shortening of TCRB CDR3s appeared in all four CD4+ subsets of Type 1 diabetes patients.

The antigens these receptors bind are not known. TCRB transcripts that were expressed got sequenced, as all of the isolated RNA had been reverse transcribed. Some clones are missing from TCRdb's copy, which holds only in-frame ones; the method was immunoSEQ multiplex PCR. The data show hundreds of thousands of clones, with around an eighth seen just once and about 0.01% held by the top ten. Sequences were obtained from naive CD4+ T cells from blood. These receptors were obtained from a woman in her late teens or twenties with type 1 diabetes.

This clone showed up just a few times. The rearrangement uses TRBV7-9 and TRBJ2-5; D perhaps matches TRBD2 (6 bases). This CDR3 has 14 amino acids. V shed 5 bases and J shed 5 bases, with 15 bases lying between them. The germline V gene encodes CDR1 SEHNR and CDR2 FQNEAQ (reference sequence). CDR3 in amino acids: CASSQIGGWETQYF. The CDR3 nucleotides are TGTGCCAGCAGCCAAATCGGAGGGTGGGAGACCCAGTACTTC. The whole variable domain, remainder taken from reference TRBV7-9 and TRBJ2-5, is DTGVSQNPRHKITKRGQNVTFRCDPISEHNRLYWYRQTLGQGPEFLTYFQNEAQLEKSRLLSDRFSAERPKGSFSTLEIQRTEQGDSAMYLCASSQIGGWETQYFGPGTRLLVL.

This clone was observed a handful of times. The chain has TRBV6-6 and TRBJ2-7; 11 nucleotides agree with TRBD1. The germline gives CDR1 MNHNY, CDR2 SVGAGI (reference sequence). The V and J ends lost 6 bases and 6 bases, in that order; junction bases with no gene match: 7. The CDR3 sequence is 14 residues long. The chain's CDR3 is CASSAGQGVSEQYF. CDR3 DNA: TGTGCCAGCAGCGCGGGACAGGGGGTCTCCGAGCAGTACTTC.

This clone occurred a few times. The CDR3 sequence: CATSLGRVSYEQYF. Written as DNA, the CDR3 is TGTGCCACCTCCCTAGGCAGGGTTTCCTACGAGCAGTACTTC. The chain couples TRBV2 to TRBJ2-7; possibly TRBD1 for D (5 bases). The germline V gene encodes CDR1 SNHLY and CDR2 FYNNEI. Trimming took off 10 bases at V and 1 base at J, with 17 bases between the two ends. This CDR3 is 14 amino acids long.

This clone was seen only a few times. This chain joins TRBV5-1 and TRBJ2-1; 8 positions match TRBD1. Germline CDR1 and CDR2: SGHRS and YFSETQ. V shed 5 bases and J 4 bases; nucleotides not matched to a gene: 8. The CDR3 sequence is 15 residues long. The CDR3 is CASRDGTGSYNEQFF. CDR3 nucleotide sequence: TGCGCCAGCAGGGACGGGACAGGTTCATACAATGAGCAGTTCTTC.

This rearrangement joins TRBV5-4 to TRBJ1-1, with D perhaps TRBD1 (5 bases). The V gene lost 4 bases and the J gene lost 3 bases, with 10 bases spanning the gap. Germline-derived CDR1 and CDR2 are SGHNT and YYREEE (reference sequence). There are 13 residues in the CDR3. Written as DNA, the CDR3 is TGTGCCAGCAGCGTCGACAGAGACACTGAAGCTTTCTTT. It codes for CASSVDRDTEAFF.

V usage is TRBV7-9 and J usage is TRBJ2-7; the D gene is possibly TRBD1 (5 bases). V lost 4 bases and J 4 bases, leaving 14 bases between the germline ends. This CDR3 is built from 14 residues. Germline V gene data show CDR1 as SEHNR and CDR2 as FQNEAQ (reference sequence). CDR3 region: CASSSAGHGYEQYF. The CDR3 DNA follows: TGTGCCAGCAGCTCTGCTGGACACGGATACGAGCAGTACTTC.

This clone was seen only a few times. The genes are TRBV18 and TRBJ1-4; D is ambiguous. The CDR3 sequence is 12 residues long. The germline V and J ends were trimmed by 3 bases and 7 bases, with 6 bases remaining between them. In germline, CDR1 is KGHSH, CDR2 LQKENI. CDR3: CASSPVSEKLFF. For the CDR3, the DNA is TGTGCCAGCTCACCCGTTTCTGAAAAACTGTTTTTT.

This clone was counted only a few times. The gene calls are TRBV5-1 and TRBJ2-6; D gene uncertain. This CDR3 has 16 amino acids. V dropped 0 bases and J dropped 2 bases, with 9 bases sitting between them. Germline loops: CDR1 SGHRS, CDR2 YFSETQ. The CDR3 loop reads CASSLAGLAGANVLTF. The CDR3 DNA sequence: TGCGCCAGCAGCTTGGCCGGTCTAGCTGGGGCCAACGTCCTGACTTTC.

Only a few counts were recorded for this clone. The chain employs TRBV7-8 and TRBJ2-7, with TRBD1 matching over 7 bases. This CDR3 spans 14 amino acids. The J segment lost 8 bases and the V segment lost 1 base, leaving 8 bases of the junction unmatched. Germline CDR1 SGHVS, CDR2 FQNEAQ. CDR3 sequence: CASSLGQGHTKQYF. DNA for the CDR3: TGTGCCAGCAGCTTAGGACAGGGACATACGAAGCAGTACTTC.

This clone was picked up a small number of times. The chain carries TRBV6-5 and TRBJ2-3; the match to TRBD2 covers 9 bases. After removal of 6 bases from V and 2 bases from J, the junction contained 3 bases not matched to a gene. The CDR3 has 14 amino acids. Looked up from germline, CDR1 is MNHEY and CDR2 is SVGAGI. The CDR3 spells CASRLAGTTDTQYF. DNA for the CDR3: TGTGCCAGCAGACTAGCGGGTACCACAGATACGCAGTATTTT.

The genes are TRBV4-1 and TRBJ2-7, with TRBD2 identical over 9 bases. Germline loops: CDR1 MGHRA, CDR2 YSYEKL. The CDR3 runs to 13 residues. V shed 1 base, J shed 13 bases, and the junction held 8 bases outside the gene matches. The CDR3 here is CASSQVTSGSLYF. In DNA, the CDR3 is TGCGCCAGCAGCCAAGTAACTAGCGGGTCCCTTTACTTC.

The chain is built from TRBV28 and TRBJ2-3; D may be TRBD2 (5 bases). The CDR3 is 12 amino acids. The germline V and J ends were trimmed by 4 bases and 5 bases, with 7 bases remaining between them. Germline V gives CDR1 MDHEN, CDR2 SYDVKM. CDR3 protein: CASSSSGDTQYF. In DNA form, the CDR3 reads TGTGCCAGCAGTTCGAGCGGAGATACGCAGTATTTT.

This chain links TRBV30 with TRBJ2-7, with D uncertain. Germline V CDR1 and CDR2: GTSNPN, SVGIG (reference sequence). Trimming removed 0 bases from V and 3 bases from J, with 21 bases in between. CDR3 length equals 17 residues. The CDR3 here is CAWSVGVYLGKNYEQYF. The CDR3, as DNA: TGTGCCTGGAGTGTAGGAGTTTACTTGGGTAAGAACTACGAGCAGTACTTC.

There are a few counts of this clone. V usage is TRBV30 and J usage is TRBJ2-2; 8 bases match TRBD1. The germline CDR1 and CDR2 sequences are GTSNPN and SVGIG (reference sequence). J lost 8 bases, V lost 5 bases, and 4 bases had no gene match. This CDR3 contains 12 residues. CDR3 bases: TGTGCCTGGCAGGGGGCAACAGGGGAGCTGTTTTTT. Translating it yields CAWQGATGELFF.

J is TRBJ2-1 and V is TRBV4-3; D is unresolved. Trimming took 1 base from V and 0 from J, leaving 10 bases between them. This CDR3 has 16 residues. CDR1 is LGHNA, CDR2 YSLEER, per germline. The CDR3 nucleotides are TGCGCCAGCAGCCAAGGACTCGGCAGCTCCTACAATGAGCAGTTCTTC. Amino acid sequence: CASSQGLGSSYNEQFF.

V gene TRBV7-2 combines with J gene TRBJ2-7, with a tentative D call TRBD2 (5 bases). CDR1 is SGHTA and CDR2 is FQGNSA in the germline V gene. The CDR3 totals 14 residues. V was cut by 8 bases and J by 2 bases, with 16 bases left in between. CDR3 protein: CASGLNLGAYEQYF. CDR3 nucleotide sequence: TGTGCCAGCGGACTTAACTTGGGAGCCTACGAGCAGTACTTC. The entire variable domain, with the rest obtained from reference TRBV7-2 and TRBJ2-7, is as follows: GAGVSQSPSNKVTEKGKDVELRCDPISGHTALYWYRQSLGQGLEFLIYFQGNSAPDKSGLPSDRFSAERTGGSVSTLTIQRTQQEDSAVYLCASGLNLGAYEQYFGPGTRLTVT.

The chain joins TRBV7-9 to TRBJ2-7; 10 nucleotides agree with TRBD1. The CDR3 length is 17 residues. The V gene end was trimmed by 2 bases and the J gene end by 3 bases; junction bases not matched to a gene: 10. Germline V gene sequence: CDR1 SEHNR, CDR2 FQNEAQ (reference sequence). CDR3 sequence: CASSLRGPGQGIYEQYF. The CDR3 region has the DNA TGTGCCAGCAGCTTAAGGGGCCCGGGACAGGGGATCTACGAGCAGTACTTC.

V and J are TRBV4-3 and TRBJ1-3; D perhaps matches TRBD1 (5 bases). Germline CDR1 is LGHNA and CDR2 is YSLEER. CDR3 size: 14 residues. V shed 0 bases and J shed 3 bases, with 6 bases lying between them. In DNA form, the CDR3 reads TGCGCCAGCAGCCAAGAGACAGTTGGAAACACCATATATTTT. Its protein is CASSQETVGNTIYF.